Listed below are T cell receptor beta chains from one sample, sequenced in a study of blood T cell repertoires in COVID-19. The method was immunoSEQ multiplex PCR; TCRdb's version includes in-frame clones alone and lacks a portion of them. The table includes tens of thousands of clones, about 83% detected once. Sequencing was carried out using peripheral blood. Receptors originate from a man aged 50 to 60 with COVID-19, enrolled during active disease. The CDR3 runs from the conserved cysteine through the conserved F or W. D genes are given only for firm matches. A clone size is listed for some rows: how often the clone was seen (once, few, many), or a class if it is expanded.

j_call: TRBJ1-1; d_call: NA; clone_size: NA; v_call: TRBV6-2/TRBV6-3; cdr3_aa: CASSYEALNTEAFF; cdr3_nt: TGTGCCAGCAGTTACGAGGCCCTGAACACTGAAGCTTTCTTT
j_call: TRBJ1-1; d_call: NA; clone_size: NA; v_call: TRBV29-1; cdr3_aa: CSVGRQGRTEAFF; cdr3_nt: TGCAGCGTTGGCCGGCAGGGAAGGACTGAAGCTTTCTTT
j_call: TRBJ2-1; d_call: TRBD2; clone_size: NA; v_call: TRBV11-1; cdr3_aa: CASSLSGRQAYNEQFF; cdr3_nt: TGTGCCAGCAGCTTGTCCGGGAGGCAAGCCTACAATGAGCAGTTCTTC
j_call: TRBJ1-3; d_call: NA; clone_size: NA; v_call: TRBV3-1/TRBV3-2; cdr3_aa: CASTGAGNTIYF; cdr3_nt: TGTGCCAGCACGGGTGCTGGAAACACCATATATTTT
j_call: TRBJ2-1; d_call: TRBD1; clone_size: NA; v_call: TRBV6-4; cdr3_aa: CASSDLLTGPRGNEQFF; cdr3_nt: TGTGCCAGCAGTGACTTACTGACAGGGCCTCGAGGCAATGAGCAGTTCTTC
j_call: TRBJ2-3; d_call: NA; clone_size: NA; v_call: TRBV20-1; cdr3_aa: CSASPFAGGTDTQYF; cdr3_nt: TGCAGTGCTAGTCCCTTCGCAGGGGGGACAGATACGCAGTATTTT
j_call: TRBJ1-1; d_call: NA; clone_size: NA; v_call: TRBV28; cdr3_aa: CASSTLQGYTEAFF; cdr3_nt: TGTGCCAGCAGTACACTACAGGGATACACTGAAGCTTTCTTT
j_call: TRBJ2-1; d_call: NA; clone_size: NA; v_call: TRBV30; cdr3_aa: CAWSVRFAGRVEQFF; cdr3_nt: TGTGCCTGGAGTGTACGCTTCGCGGGAAGGGTTGAGCAGTTCTTC
j_call: TRBJ2-5; d_call: NA; clone_size: NA; v_call: TRBV6-2/TRBV6-3; cdr3_aa: CASSQRRETQYF; cdr3_nt: TGTGCCAGCAGTCAGCGGCGAGAGACCCAGTACTTC
j_call: TRBJ2-7; d_call: NA; clone_size: NA; v_call: TRBV2; cdr3_aa: CASSQTRDSYEQYF; cdr3_nt: TGTGCCAGCAGTCAGACCCGGGATTCCTACGAGCAGTACTTC
j_call: TRBJ2-1; d_call: NA; clone_size: NA; v_call: TRBV2; cdr3_aa: CASKSGSYNEQFF; cdr3_nt: TGTGCCAGTAAATCCGGGTCCTACAATGAGCAGTTCTTC
j_call: TRBJ2-5; d_call: TRBD1; clone_size: NA; v_call: TRBV28; cdr3_aa: CASSLTGMKTQYF; cdr3_nt: TGTGCCAGCAGTCTGACAGGGATGAAGACCCAGTACTTC
j_call: TRBJ1-1; d_call: TRBD1; clone_size: NA; v_call: TRBV28; cdr3_aa: CASSRTGRNTEAFF; cdr3_nt: TGTGCCAGCAGCCGGACAGGAAGGAACACTGAAGCTTTCTTT
j_call: TRBJ2-7; d_call: NA; clone_size: once; v_call: TRBV18; cdr3_aa: CASSPRGGRGSEQYF; cdr3_nt: TGTGCCAGCTCACCACGGGGGGGCAGGGGCAGCGAGCAGTACTTC
j_call: TRBJ2-5; d_call: NA; clone_size: NA; v_call: TRBV28; cdr3_aa: CASSRVGLETQYF; cdr3_nt: TGTGCCAGCAGCCGGGTGGGGCTTGAGACCCAGTACTTC
j_call: TRBJ2-5; d_call: NA; clone_size: NA; v_call: TRBV15; cdr3_aa: CATQDRNQETQYF; cdr3_nt: TGTGCCACCCAGGACAGAAACCAAGAGACCCAGTACTTC
j_call: TRBJ2-1; d_call: NA; clone_size: NA; v_call: TRBV5-1; cdr3_aa: CASSLASGTLSEQFF; cdr3_nt: TGCGCCAGCAGCTTGGCCTCAGGCACTTTGAGTGAGCAGTTCTTC
j_call: TRBJ2-5; d_call: NA; clone_size: NA; v_call: TRBV28; cdr3_aa: CASSQVRKTQYF; cdr3_nt: TGTGCCAGCAGTCAGGTCCGAAAGACCCAGTACTTC
j_call: TRBJ2-5; d_call: NA; clone_size: once; v_call: TRBV6-5; cdr3_aa: CASKEFEGGDQYF; cdr3_nt: TGTGCCAGCAAAGAGTTTGAGGGAGGTGACCAGTACTTC
j_call: TRBJ2-7; d_call: TRBD1; clone_size: NA; v_call: TRBV28; cdr3_aa: CASSLWGTGRNYEQYF; cdr3_nt: TGTGCCAGCAGTTTATGGGGGACAGGGCGCAACTACGAGCAGTACTTC
j_call: TRBJ1-1; d_call: NA; clone_size: NA; v_call: TRBV2; cdr3_aa: CASSAVTANTEAFF; cdr3_nt: TGTGCCAGCAGCGCAGTCACAGCTAACACTGAAGCTTTCTTT
j_call: TRBJ2-2; d_call: TRBD1; clone_size: once; v_call: TRBV25-1; cdr3_aa: CASSEYGQGTGELFF; cdr3_nt: TGTGCCAGCAGTGAGTACGGACAGGGAACCGGGGAGCTGTTTTTT
j_call: TRBJ1-5; d_call: NA; clone_size: NA; v_call: TRBV19; cdr3_aa: CATSNPGGESRRQPQHF; cdr3_nt: TGTGCCACCTCAAACCCTGGGGGGGAAAGTCGCCGTCAGCCCCAGCATTTT
j_call: TRBJ1-5; d_call: NA; clone_size: few; v_call: TRBV7-9; cdr3_aa: CASSRDGREGDQPQHF; cdr3_nt: TGTGCCAGCAGCAGGGATGGCAGGGAGGGGGATCAGCCCCAGCATTTT
j_call: TRBJ2-2; d_call: TRBD1; clone_size: NA; v_call: TRBV4-3; cdr3_aa: CASSQVPGQGRTGELFF; cdr3_nt: TGCGCCAGCAGCCAGGTCCCGGGACAGGGGAGGACCGGGGAGCTGTTTTTT
j_call: TRBJ1-2; d_call: NA; clone_size: NA; v_call: TRBV18; cdr3_aa: CASSPPGSVYGYTF; cdr3_nt: TGTGCCAGCTCACCACCGGGCTCGGTTTATGGCTACACCTTC
j_call: TRBJ2-5; d_call: NA; clone_size: NA; v_call: TRBV3-1/TRBV3-2; cdr3_aa: CASRVAAGETQYF; cdr3_nt: TGTGCCAGCAGAGTTGCTGCCGGGGAGACCCAGTACTTC
j_call: TRBJ2-3; d_call: NA; clone_size: NA; v_call: TRBV5-1; cdr3_aa: CASSLGGIGGTDTQYF; cdr3_nt: TGCGCCAGCAGCTTGGGAGGGATCGGAGGCACAGATACGCAGTATTTT
j_call: TRBJ2-7; d_call: TRBD1; clone_size: NA; v_call: TRBV11-3; cdr3_aa: CASSTGQGGSYEQYF; cdr3_nt: TGTGCCAGCAGCACCGGACAGGGTGGCTCCTACGAGCAGTACTTC
j_call: TRBJ2-1; d_call: TRBD2; clone_size: NA; v_call: TRBV11-2; cdr3_aa: CASSKTSGSDEQFF; cdr3_nt: TGTGCCAGCAGTAAGACTAGCGGGAGCGATGAGCAGTTCTTC
j_call: TRBJ1-2; d_call: NA; clone_size: NA; v_call: TRBV6-1; cdr3_aa: CASSEEYNTGYTF; cdr3_nt: TGTGCCAGCAGTGAGGAGTATAACACGGGCTACACCTTC
j_call: TRBJ1-1; d_call: NA; clone_size: NA; v_call: TRBV2; cdr3_aa: CATFLPGHKNTEAFF; cdr3_nt: TGTGCCACATTTTTACCGGGACATAAGAACACTGAAGCTTTCTTT
j_call: TRBJ2-3; d_call: NA; clone_size: NA; v_call: TRBV3-1/TRBV3-2; cdr3_aa: CASSQVRGDTQYF; cdr3_nt: TGTGCCAGCAGCCAAGTGCGGGGTGATACGCAGTATTTT
j_call: TRBJ1-1; d_call: NA; clone_size: NA; v_call: TRBV4-1; cdr3_aa: CASSGPTVGTEAFF; cdr3_nt: TGCGCCAGCAGCGGTCCGACAGTTGGAACTGAAGCTTTCTTT
j_call: TRBJ1-1; d_call: NA; clone_size: NA; v_call: TRBV9; cdr3_aa: CASGSTGSSRAFF; cdr3_nt: TGTGCCAGCGGTTCCACAGGGAGTTCGAGAGCTTTCTTT
j_call: TRBJ2-2; d_call: NA; clone_size: NA; v_call: TRBV7-8; cdr3_aa: CASSLAGAPGELFF; cdr3_nt: TGTGCCAGCAGCTTAGCGGGGGCACCCGGGGAGCTGTTTTTT
j_call: TRBJ1-1; d_call: TRBD1; clone_size: NA; v_call: TRBV10-3; cdr3_aa: CAIRQGVNTEAFF; cdr3_nt: TGTGCCATCAGACAGGGGGTGAACACTGAAGCTTTCTTT
j_call: TRBJ2-5; d_call: TRBD2; clone_size: NA; v_call: TRBV5-1; cdr3_aa: CASSLGLAGGPSRQETQYF; cdr3_nt: TGCGCCAGCAGCTTGGGGCTAGCGGGAGGGCCTAGTCGGCAAGAGACCCAGTACTTC
j_call: TRBJ1-2; d_call: NA; clone_size: NA; v_call: TRBV5-1; cdr3_aa: CASSPDTYGYTF; cdr3_nt: TGCGCCAGCAGCCCCGACACCTATGGCTACACCTTC
j_call: TRBJ2-7; d_call: TRBD1; clone_size: NA; v_call: TRBV6-5; cdr3_aa: CASRGTGQLGEQYF; cdr3_nt: TGTGCCAGCAGAGGGACAGGCCAATTGGGTGAGCAGTACTTC
j_call: TRBJ2-3; d_call: TRBD2; clone_size: NA; v_call: TRBV7-2; cdr3_aa: CASSLVGLAGATQYF; cdr3_nt: TGTGCCAGCAGCTTAGTCGGACTAGCGGGAGCTACGCAGTATTTT
j_call: TRBJ2-5; d_call: TRBD2; clone_size: NA; v_call: TRBV4-2; cdr3_aa: CASSQEGTSGRTALWPQYF; cdr3_nt: TGTGCCAGCAGCCAAGAGGGGACTAGCGGGAGGACCGCTTTATGGCCCCAGTACTTC
j_call: TRBJ2-2; d_call: NA; clone_size: NA; v_call: TRBV28; cdr3_aa: CASSPQGTTGELFF; cdr3_nt: TGTGCCAGCAGCCCCCAGGGGACCACCGGGGAGCTGTTTTTT
j_call: TRBJ2-7; d_call: NA; clone_size: NA; v_call: TRBV7-2; cdr3_aa: CASSLGWESSYEQYF; cdr3_nt: TGTGCCAGCAGCTTAGGCTGGGAGAGCTCCTACGAGCAGTACTTC
j_call: TRBJ1-6; d_call: NA; clone_size: NA; v_call: TRBV9; cdr3_aa: CASSVDSRDNSPLHF; cdr3_nt: TGTGCCAGCAGCGTAGACAGCAGGGATAATTCACCCCTCCACTTT